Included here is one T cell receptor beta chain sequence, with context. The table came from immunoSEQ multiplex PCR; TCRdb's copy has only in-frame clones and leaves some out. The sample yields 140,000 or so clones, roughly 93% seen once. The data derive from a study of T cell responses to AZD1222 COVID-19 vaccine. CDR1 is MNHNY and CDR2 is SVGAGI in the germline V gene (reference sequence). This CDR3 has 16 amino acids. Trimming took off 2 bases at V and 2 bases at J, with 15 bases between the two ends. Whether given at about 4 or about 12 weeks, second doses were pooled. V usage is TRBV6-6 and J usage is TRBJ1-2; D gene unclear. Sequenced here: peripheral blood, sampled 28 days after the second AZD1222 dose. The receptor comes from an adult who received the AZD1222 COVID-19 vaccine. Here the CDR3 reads CASSYAGEPANYGYTF. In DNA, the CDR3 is TGTGCCAGCAGTTACGCGGGCGAACCCGCAAACTATGGCTACACCTTC.